This T cell receptor (beta chain) was retrieved from a study of blood T cell repertoires in COVID-19. Whole-study context: The study drew acute and convalescent COVID-19 samples from the United States, Italy and Spain.

Profiled with immunoSEQ multiplex PCR; TCRdb holds only in-frame clones, not every one. The profile covers roughly 340,000 clones, with approximately 89% appearing a single time and 2.5% to 4% taken by the ten largest. V gave up 0 bases and J gave up 6 bases; unmatched junction bases: 14. The CDR3 is 17 amino acids. Germline CDR1 reads SGHNT; CDR2 reads YYREEE (reference sequence). The V call is TRBV5-4, the J call TRBJ1-1; 7 bases line up with TRBD1. This TCR derives from a woman between 18 and 29 years old who had recovered from COVID-19. What was sequenced was peripheral blood. The CDR3 sequence is CASSLGETGLVPPEAFF. As DNA, the CDR3 is TGTGCCAGCAGCTTGGGTGAGACAGGGCTGGTACCACCTGAAGCTTTCTTT.